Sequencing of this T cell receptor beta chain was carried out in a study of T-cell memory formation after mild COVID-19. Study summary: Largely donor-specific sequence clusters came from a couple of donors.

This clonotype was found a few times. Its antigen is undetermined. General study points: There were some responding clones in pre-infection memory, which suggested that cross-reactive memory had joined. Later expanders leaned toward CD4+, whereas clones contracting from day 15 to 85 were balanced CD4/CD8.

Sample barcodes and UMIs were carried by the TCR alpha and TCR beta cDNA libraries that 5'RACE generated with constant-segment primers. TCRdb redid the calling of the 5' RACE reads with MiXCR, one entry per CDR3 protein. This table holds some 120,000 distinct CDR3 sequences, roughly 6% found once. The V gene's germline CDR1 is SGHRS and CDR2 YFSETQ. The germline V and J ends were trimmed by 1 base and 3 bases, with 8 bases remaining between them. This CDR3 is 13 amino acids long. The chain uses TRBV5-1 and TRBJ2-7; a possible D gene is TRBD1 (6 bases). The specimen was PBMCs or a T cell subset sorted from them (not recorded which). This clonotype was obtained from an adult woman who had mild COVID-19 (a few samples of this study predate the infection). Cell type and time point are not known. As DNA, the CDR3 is TGCGCCAGCAGCTTGTGGACAGACTACGAGCAGTACTTC. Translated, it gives CASSLWTDYEQYF.